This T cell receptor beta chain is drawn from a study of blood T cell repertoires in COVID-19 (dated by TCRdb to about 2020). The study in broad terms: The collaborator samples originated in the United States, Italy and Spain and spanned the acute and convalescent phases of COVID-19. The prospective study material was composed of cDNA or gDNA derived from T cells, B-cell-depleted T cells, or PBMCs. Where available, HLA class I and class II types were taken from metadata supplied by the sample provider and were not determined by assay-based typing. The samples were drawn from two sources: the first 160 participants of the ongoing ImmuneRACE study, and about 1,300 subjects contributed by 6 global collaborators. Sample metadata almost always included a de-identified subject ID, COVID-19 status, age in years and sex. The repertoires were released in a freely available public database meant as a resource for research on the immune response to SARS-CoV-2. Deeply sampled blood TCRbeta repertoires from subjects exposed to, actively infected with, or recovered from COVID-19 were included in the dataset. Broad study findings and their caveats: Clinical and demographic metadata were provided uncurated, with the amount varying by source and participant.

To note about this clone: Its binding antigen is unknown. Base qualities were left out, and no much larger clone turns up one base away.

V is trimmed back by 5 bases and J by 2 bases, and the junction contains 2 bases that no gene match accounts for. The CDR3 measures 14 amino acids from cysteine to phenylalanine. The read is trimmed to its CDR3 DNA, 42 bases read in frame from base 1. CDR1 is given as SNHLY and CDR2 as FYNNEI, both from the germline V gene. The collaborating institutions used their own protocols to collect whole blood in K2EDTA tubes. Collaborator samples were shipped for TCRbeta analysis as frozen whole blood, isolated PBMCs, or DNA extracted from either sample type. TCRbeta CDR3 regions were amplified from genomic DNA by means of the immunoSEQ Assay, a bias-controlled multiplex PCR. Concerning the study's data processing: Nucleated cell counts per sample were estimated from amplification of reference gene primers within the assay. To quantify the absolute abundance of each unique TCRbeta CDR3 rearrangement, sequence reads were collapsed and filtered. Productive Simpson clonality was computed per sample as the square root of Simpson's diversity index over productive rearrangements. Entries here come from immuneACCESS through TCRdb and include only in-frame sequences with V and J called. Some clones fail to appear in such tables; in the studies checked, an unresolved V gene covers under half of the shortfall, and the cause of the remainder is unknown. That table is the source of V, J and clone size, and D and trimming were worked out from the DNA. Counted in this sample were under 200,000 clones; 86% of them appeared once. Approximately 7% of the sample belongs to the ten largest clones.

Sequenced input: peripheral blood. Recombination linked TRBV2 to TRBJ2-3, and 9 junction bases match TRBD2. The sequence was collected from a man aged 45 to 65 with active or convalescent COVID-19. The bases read TGTGCCAGCAGTATAGCGGGGGCCACAGATACGCAGTATTTT. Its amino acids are CASSIAGATDTQYF. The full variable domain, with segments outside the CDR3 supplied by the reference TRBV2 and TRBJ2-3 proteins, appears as EPEVTQTPSHQVTQMGQEVILRCVPISNHLYFYWYRQILGQKVEFLVSFYNNEISEKSEIFDDQFSVERPDGSNFTLKIRSTKLEDSAMYFCASSIAGATDTQYFGPGTRLTVL.